The 2 T cell receptor beta chains below all came from one sample that was sequenced in a study of response to subunit inactivated influenza vaccine. TCRdb itself ran the RT-PCR reads through MiXCR, one entry per CDR3 protein. This table has more than 700,000 distinct CDR3 sequences, approximately 22% appearing once. The sample was PBMCs from blood, taken 5 to 6 days after vaccination. The receptors were sampled from a man in his fifties or sixties who received an inactivated influenza vaccine.

This clonotype was found a few times. J is TRBJ2-1 and V is TRBV27; 15 bases map to TRBD2. This CDR3 comprises 15 residues. Germline V gives CDR1 MNHEY, CDR2 SMNVEV (reference sequence). Trimming cost V 4 bases and J 6 bases; bases outside gene matches: 1. The CDR3, as DNA: TGTGCCAGCAGTTGGGGACTAGCGGGAGGCAATGAGCAGTTCTTC. Translation gives CASSWGLAGGNEQFF.

This clonotype is large (0.1 to 1%) in the sample. The chain is built from TRBV4-3 and TRBJ1-5, with D possibly TRBD1 on 5 matching bases. This CDR3 has 17 amino acids. Between the trimmed V and J ends, which lost 2 bases and 0 bases, there was a span of 14 bases. Looked up from germline, CDR1 is LGHNA and CDR2 is YSLEER. CDR3 residues: CASSQSAGTSSNQPQHF. CDR3 coding DNA: TGCGCCAGCAGCCAATCGGCTGGGACGTCTAGCAATCAGCCCCAGCATTTT.